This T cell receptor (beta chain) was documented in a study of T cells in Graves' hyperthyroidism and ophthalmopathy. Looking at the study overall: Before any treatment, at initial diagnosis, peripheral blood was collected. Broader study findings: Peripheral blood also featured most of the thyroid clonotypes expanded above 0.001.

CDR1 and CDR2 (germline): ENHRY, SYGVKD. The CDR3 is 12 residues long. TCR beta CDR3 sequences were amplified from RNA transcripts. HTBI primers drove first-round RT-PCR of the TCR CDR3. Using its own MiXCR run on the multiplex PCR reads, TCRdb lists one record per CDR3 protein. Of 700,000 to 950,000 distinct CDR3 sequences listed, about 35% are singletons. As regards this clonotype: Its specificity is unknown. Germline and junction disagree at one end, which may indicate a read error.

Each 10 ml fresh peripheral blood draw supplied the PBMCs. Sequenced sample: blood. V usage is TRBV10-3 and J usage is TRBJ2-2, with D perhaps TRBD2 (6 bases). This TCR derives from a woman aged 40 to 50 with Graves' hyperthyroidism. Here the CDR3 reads CAISVSTGGLFF. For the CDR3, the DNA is TGTGCCATCAGTGTCTCCACCGGGGGGCTGTTTTTT.